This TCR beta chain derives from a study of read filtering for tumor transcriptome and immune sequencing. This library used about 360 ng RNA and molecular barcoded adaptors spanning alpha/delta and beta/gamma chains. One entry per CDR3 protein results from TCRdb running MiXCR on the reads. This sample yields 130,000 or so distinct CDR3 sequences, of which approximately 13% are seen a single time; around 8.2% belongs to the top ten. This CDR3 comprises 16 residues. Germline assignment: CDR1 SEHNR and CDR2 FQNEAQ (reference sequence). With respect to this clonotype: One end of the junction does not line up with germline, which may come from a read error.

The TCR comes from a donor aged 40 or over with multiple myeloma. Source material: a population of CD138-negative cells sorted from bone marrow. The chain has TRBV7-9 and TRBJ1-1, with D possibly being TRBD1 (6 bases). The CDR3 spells CASSWGARGRGTEAFF. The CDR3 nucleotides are TGTGCCAGTAGCTGGGGGGCCCGGGGCAGGGGCACTGAAGCTTTCTTT. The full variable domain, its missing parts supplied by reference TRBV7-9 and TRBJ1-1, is DTGVSQNPRHKITKRGQNVTFRCDPISEHNRLYWYRQTLGQGPEFLTYFQNEAQLEKSRLLSDRFSAERPKGSFSTLEIQRTEQGDSAMYLCASSWGARGRGTEAFFGQGTRLTVV.